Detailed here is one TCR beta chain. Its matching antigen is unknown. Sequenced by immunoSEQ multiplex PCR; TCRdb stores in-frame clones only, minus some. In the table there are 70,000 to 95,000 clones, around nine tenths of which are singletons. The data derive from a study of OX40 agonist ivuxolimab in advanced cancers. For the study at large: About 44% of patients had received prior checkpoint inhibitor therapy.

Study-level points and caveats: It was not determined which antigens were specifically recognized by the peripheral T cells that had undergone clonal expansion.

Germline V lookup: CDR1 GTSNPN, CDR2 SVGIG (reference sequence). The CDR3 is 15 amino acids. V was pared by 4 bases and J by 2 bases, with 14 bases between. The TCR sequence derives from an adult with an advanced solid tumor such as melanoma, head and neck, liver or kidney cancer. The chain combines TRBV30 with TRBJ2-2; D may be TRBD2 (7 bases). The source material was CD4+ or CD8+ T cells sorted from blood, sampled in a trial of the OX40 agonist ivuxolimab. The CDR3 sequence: CAWTRGAVNTGELFF. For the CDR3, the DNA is TGTGCCTGGACCCGGGGGGCAGTCAACACCGGGGAGCTGTTTTTT.